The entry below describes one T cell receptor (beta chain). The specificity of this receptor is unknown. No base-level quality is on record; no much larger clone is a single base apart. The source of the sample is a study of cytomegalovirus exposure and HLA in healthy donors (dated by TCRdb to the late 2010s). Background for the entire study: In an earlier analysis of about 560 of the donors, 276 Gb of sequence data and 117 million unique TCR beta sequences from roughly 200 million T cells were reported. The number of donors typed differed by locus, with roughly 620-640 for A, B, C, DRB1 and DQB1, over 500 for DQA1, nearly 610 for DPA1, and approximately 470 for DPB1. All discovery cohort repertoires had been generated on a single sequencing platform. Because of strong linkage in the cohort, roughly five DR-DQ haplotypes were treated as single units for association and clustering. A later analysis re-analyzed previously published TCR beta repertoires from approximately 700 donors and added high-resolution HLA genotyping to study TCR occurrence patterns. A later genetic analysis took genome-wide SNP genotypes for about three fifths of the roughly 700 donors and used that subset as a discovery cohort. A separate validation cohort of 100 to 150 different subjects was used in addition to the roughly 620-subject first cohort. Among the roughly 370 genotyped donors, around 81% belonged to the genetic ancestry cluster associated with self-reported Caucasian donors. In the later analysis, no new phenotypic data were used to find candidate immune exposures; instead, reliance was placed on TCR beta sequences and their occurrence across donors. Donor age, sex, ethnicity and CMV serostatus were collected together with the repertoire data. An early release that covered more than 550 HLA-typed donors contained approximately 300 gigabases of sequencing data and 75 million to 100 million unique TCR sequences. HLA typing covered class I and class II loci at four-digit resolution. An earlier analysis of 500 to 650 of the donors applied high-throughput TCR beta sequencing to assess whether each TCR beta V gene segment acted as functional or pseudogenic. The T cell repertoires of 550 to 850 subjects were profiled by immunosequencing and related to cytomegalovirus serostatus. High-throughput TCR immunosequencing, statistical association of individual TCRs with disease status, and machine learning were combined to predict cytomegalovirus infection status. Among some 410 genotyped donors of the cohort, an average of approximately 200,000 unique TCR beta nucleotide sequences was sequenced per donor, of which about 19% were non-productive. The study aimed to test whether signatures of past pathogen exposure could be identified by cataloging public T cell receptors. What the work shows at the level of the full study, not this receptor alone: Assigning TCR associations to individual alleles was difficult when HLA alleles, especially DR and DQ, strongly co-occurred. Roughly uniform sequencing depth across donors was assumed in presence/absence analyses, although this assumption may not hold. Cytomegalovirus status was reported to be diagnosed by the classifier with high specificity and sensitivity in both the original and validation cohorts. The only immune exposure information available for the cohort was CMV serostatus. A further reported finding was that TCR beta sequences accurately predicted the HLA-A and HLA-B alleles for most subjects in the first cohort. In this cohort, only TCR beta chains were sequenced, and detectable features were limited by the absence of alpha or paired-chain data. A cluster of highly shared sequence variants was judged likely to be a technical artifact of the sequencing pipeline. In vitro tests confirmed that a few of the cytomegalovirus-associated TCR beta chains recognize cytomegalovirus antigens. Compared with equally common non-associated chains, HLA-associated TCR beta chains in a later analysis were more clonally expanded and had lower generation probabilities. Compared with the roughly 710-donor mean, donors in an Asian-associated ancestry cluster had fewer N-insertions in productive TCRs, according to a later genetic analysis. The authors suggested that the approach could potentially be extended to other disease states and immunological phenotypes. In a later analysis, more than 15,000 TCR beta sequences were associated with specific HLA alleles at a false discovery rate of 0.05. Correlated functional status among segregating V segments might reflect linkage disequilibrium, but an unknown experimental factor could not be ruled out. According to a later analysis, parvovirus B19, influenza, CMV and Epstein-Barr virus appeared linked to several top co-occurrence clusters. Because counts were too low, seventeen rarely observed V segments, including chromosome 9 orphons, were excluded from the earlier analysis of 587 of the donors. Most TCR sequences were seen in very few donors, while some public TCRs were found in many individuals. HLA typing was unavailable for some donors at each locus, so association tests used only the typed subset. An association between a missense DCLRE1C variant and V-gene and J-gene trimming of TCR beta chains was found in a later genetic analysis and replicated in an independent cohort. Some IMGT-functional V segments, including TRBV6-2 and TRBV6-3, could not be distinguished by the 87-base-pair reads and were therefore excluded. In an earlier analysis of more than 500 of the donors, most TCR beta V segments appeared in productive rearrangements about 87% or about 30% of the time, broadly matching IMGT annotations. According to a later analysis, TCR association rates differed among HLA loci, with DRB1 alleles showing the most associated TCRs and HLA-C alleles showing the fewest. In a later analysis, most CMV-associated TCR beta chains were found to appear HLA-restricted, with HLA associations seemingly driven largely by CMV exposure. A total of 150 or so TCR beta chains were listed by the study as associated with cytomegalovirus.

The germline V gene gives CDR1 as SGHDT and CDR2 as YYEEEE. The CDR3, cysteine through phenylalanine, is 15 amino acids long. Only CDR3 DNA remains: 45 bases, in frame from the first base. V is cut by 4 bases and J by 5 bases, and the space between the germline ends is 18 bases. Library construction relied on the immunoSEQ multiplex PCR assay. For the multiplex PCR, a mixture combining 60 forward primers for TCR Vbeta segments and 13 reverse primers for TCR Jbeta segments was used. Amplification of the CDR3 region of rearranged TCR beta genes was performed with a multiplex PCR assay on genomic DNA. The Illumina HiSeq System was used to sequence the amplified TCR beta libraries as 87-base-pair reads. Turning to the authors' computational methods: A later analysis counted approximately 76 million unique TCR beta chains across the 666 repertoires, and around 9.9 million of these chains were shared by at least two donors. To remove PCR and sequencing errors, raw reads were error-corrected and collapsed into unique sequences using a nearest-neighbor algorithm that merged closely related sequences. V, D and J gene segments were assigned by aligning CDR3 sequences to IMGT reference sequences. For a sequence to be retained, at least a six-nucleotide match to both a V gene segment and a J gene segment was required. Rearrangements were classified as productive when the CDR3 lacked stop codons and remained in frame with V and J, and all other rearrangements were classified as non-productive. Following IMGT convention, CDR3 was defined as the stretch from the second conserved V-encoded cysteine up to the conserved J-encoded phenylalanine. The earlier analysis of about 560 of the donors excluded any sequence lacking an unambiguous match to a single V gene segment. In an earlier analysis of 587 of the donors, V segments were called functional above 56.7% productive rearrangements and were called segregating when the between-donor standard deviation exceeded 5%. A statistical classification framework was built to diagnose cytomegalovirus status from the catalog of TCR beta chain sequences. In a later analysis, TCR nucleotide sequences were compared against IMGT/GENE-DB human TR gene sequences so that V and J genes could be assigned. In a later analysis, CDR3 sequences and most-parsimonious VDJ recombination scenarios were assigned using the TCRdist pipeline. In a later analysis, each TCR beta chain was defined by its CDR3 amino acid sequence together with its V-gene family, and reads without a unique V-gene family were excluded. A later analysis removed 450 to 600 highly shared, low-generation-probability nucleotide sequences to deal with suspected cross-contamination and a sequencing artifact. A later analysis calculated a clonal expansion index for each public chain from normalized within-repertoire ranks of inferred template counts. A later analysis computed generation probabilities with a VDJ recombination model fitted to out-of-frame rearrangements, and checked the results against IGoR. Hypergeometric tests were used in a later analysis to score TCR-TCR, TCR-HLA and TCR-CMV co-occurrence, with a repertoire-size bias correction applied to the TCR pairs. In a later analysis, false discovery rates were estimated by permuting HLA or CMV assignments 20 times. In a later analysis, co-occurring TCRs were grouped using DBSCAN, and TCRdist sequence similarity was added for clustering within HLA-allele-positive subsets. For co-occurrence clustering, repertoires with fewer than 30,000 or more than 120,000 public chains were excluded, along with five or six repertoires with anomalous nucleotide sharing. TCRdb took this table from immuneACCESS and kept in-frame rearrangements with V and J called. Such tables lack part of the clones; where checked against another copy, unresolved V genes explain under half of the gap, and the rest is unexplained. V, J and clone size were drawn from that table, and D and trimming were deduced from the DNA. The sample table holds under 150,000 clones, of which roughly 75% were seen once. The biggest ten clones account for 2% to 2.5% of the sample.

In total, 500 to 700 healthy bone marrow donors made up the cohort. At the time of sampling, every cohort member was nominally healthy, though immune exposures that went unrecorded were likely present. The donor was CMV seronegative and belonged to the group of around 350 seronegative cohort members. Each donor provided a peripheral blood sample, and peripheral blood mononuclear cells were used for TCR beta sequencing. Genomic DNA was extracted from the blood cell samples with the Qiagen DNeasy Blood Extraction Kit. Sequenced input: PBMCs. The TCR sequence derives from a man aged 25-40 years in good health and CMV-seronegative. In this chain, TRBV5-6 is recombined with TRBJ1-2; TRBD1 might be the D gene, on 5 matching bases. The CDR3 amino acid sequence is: CASSAGGGIWYGYTF. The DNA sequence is TGTGCCAGCAGCGCCGGGGGAGGAATCTGGTATGGCTACACCTTC.